The 2 T cell receptor beta chains below come from one sample, sequenced in a study of OX40 agonist ivuxolimab in advanced cancers. Sequencing used immunoSEQ multiplex PCR; TCRdb keeps in-frame clones, though not all of them. The sample consists of some 70,000 clones, less than 90% of them appearing once. The sequences come from CD4+ or CD8+ T cells sorted from blood, collected in a trial of the OX40 agonist ivuxolimab. These receptors were collected from an adult with an advanced solid tumor such as melanoma, head and neck, liver or kidney cancer.

The chain joins TRBV7-5 to TRBJ1-3; TRBD1 is taken as the D call from the table, unchecked against the DNA. TRBV7-5 is given as a pseudogene. This CDR3 contains 15 residues. The CDR3 region has the DNA TGTGTCAGAAGCTTAGAAAAGACAGGGAGCAACACCATATATTTT. Amino acids: CVRSLEKTGSNTIYF.

The chain links TRBV28 to TRBJ2-7; the match to TRBD1 covers 9 bases. The CDR3 covers 14 residues. Trimming took 5 bases from V and 3 from J; bases not matched to a gene: 5. Germline V gene sequence: CDR1 MDHEN, CDR2 SYDVKM. CDR3 in DNA: TGTGCCAGCAGTGGGGGACAGGGAAGCTACGAGCAGTACTTC. This encodes CASSGGQGSYEQYF.